Shown below are 7 T cell receptor beta chains from a single sample sequenced in a study of molecular identifiers for immune sequencing clone quantification. MiXCR was run by TCRdb on the PCR reads, yielding one entry per CDR3 protein. The sample consists of a few hundred thousand distinct CDR3 sequences, around 21% of them appearing once. Specimen: naive CD8+ T cells from blood, with Jurkat cell RNA spiked in. Documented subset: FACS-sorted CD8+CD4-CCR7+CD45RA+ naive T cells. These receptors came from a human donor in good health. Some libraries in this study had Jurkat cell RNA spiked in.

This chain uses TRBV20-1 with TRBJ2-7, with 8 bases fitting TRBD1. Trimming took 1 base from V and 3 from J; bases not matched to a gene: 5. This CDR3 is built from 14 residues. CDR1 and CDR2 (germline): DFQATT, SNEGSKA (reference sequence). CDR3 sequence reads: CSARVPGGIYEQYF. The DNA for the CDR3 is TGCAGTGCTAGAGTGCCAGGGGGCATCTACGAGCAGTACTTC.

This clonotype was detected ten times or more. The chain employs TRBV28 and TRBJ1-4; D is unclear. Trimming removed 1 base from V and 0 bases from J, with 6 bases in between. CDR1 is MDHEN, CDR2 SYDVKM, per germline. The CDR3 covers 15 residues. DNA for the CDR3: TGTGCCAGCAGTTTATTTTCAACAACTAATGAAAAACTGTTTTTT. Amino acid sequence: CASSLFSTTNEKLFF. The full variable domain, with the rest looked up from reference TRBV28 and TRBJ1-4, is DVKVTQSSRYLVKRTGEKVFLECVQDMDHENMFWYRQDPGLGLRLIYFSYDVKMKEKGDIPEGYSVSREKKERFSLILESASTNQTSMYLCASSLFSTTNEKLFFGSGTQLSVL.

This clonotype was seen repeatedly, ten times or more. The chain is built from TRBV20-1 and TRBJ1-5; 8 nucleotides line up with TRBD1. In germline, CDR1 is DFQATT, CDR2 SNEGSKA (reference sequence). The CDR3 is 16 residues long. V was pared by 1 base and J by 7 bases, with 12 bases of the junction left unmatched. CDR3 region: CSARASPDRGSQPQHF. CDR3 DNA: TGCAGTGCTAGAGCCTCCCCCGACAGGGGAAGCCAGCCCCAGCATTTT.

The sample holds a few counts of this clonotype. The V gene is TRBV13, the J gene TRBJ2-5, with TRBD1 matching 9 bases. Per germline, CDR1 PRHDT and CDR2 FYEKMQ (reference sequence). This CDR3 has 15 amino acids. With V trimmed by 2 bases and J by 5 bases, 6 bases remained unmatched. The CDR3: CASSLRWTGAETQYF. CDR3 nucleotide sequence: TGTGCCAGCAGCTTAAGGTGGACAGGGGCCGAGACCCAGTACTTC.

This rearrangement joins TRBV6-5 to TRBJ2-2; D is perhaps TRBD1 or TRBD2 (5 bases each). CDR3 length: 16 amino acids. V was cut by 1 base and J by 1 base, with 10 bases left in between. The germline CDR1 and CDR2 sequences are MNHEY and SVGAGI. The CDR3, as DNA: TGTGCCAGCAGTTACTTTTGGGGGATGAACACCGGGGAGCTGTTTTTT. The encoded protein is CASSYFWGMNTGELFF.

This clonotype has ten or more counts. V is TRBV6-2 or TRBV6-3 and J is TRBJ1-1, with TRBD1 as a possible D gene (6 bases). Germline loops: CDR1 MNHEY, CDR2 SVGEGT. V lost 7 bases, J lost 4 bases, and 13 bases lay in between. This CDR3 contains 13 residues. CDR3 loop: CASTEGGSTEAFF. CDR3 sequence (DNA): TGTGCCAGCACCGAAGGGGGTTCCACTGAAGCTTTCTTT.

The rearrangement links TRBV29-1 to TRBJ1-3; D remains ambiguous. This CDR3 is built from 11 residues. The ends were cut back, 3 bases at V and 7 bases at J, with 7 bases in the middle. Germline CDR1 is SQVTM and CDR2 is ANQGSEA. This chain's CDR3 is CSVEIDNTIYF. The CDR3 DNA sequence: TGCAGCGTTGAGATCGACAACACCATATATTTT. Supplemented by reference TRBV29-1 and TRBJ1-3, the full variable domain reads SAVISQKPSRDICQRGTSLTIQCQVDSQVTMMFWYRQQPGQSLTLIATANQGSEATYESGFVIDKFPISRPNLTFSTLTVSNMSPEDSSIYLCSVEIDNTIYFGEGSWLTVV.